The present T cell receptor beta chain was sequenced within a study of blood T cells in healthy people across ages. Findings of the study overall: Both higher diversity and more naive CD4+ cells marked long-lived donors when set against aged donors.

Note on this clonotype: Its antigen is still unknown.

Trimming stripped 5 bases from V and 2 bases from J, with 12 bases between. Looked up from germline, CDR1 is SEHNR and CDR2 is FQNEAQ (reference sequence). The CDR3 is 15 amino acids. Researchers report isolating at least 6 million PBMCs per sample. Together with a sample-barcoded 5' primer, a J-beta primer mix was included in a second PCR lasting about 7 to 11 cycles. One entry per CDR3 protein results from TCRdb running MiXCR on the 5' RACE reads. The sample lists about 640,000 distinct CDR3 sequences; under 70% were seen once. The source of this sequence is a man aged 55 to 70 in good health. The rearrangement joins TRBV7-9 to TRBJ2-2; D call uncertain. Sequences were obtained from blood. The CDR3 nucleotides read TGTGCCAGCAGCCGAGACGGCCCTAACACCGGGGAGCTGTTTTTT. Amino acids: CASSRDGPNTGELFF.